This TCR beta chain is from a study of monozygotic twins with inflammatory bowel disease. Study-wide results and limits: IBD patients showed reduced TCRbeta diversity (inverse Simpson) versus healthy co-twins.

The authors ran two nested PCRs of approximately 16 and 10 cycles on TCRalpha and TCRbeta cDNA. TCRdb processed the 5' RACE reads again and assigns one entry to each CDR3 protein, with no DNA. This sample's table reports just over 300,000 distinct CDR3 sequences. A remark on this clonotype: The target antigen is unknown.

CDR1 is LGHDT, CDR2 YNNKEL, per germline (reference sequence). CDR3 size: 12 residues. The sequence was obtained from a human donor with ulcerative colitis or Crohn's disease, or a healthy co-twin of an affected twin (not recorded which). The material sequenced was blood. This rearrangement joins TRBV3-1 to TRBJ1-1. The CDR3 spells CASSQDKAEAFF.